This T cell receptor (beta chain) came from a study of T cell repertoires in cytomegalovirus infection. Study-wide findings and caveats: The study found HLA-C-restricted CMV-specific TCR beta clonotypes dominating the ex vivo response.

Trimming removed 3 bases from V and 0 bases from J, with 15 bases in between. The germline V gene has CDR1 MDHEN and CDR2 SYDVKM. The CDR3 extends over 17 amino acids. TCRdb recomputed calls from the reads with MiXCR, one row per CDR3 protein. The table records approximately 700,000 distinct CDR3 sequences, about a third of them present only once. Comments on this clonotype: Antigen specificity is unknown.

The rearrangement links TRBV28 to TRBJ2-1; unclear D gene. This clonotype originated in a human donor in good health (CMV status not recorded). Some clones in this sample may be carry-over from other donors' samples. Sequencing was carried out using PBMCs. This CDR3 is CASSFQFSGNSYNEQFF. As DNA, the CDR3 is TGTGCCAGCAGTTTCCAGTTCTCAGGTAACTCCTACAATGAGCAGTTCTTC.